This T cell receptor beta chain derives from a study of vaccination and CD4 T cells after COVID-19. Study background: The post-COVID sampling time was a median approximately 3.5 months after diagnosis, ranging from 35 to 161. Overlapping spike peptides of SARS-CoV-2, HCoV-NL63, HCoV-OC43 and HCoV-229E were used, and cells were stimulated with them.

Treatment: approximately nine-day PBMC culture with coronavirus spike peptide pools or control peptides (ViraFEST assay). Study findings and constraints: With convalescent patients, a median approximately 90% of reactive clones emerged solely after vaccination.

The CDR3 covers 13 residues. A word on this clonotype: The antigen remains undetermined. A junction boundary mismatches the germline segment, possibly from a read error.

The Oncomine TCR Beta short-read assay sequenced DNA from cultured CD4+ T cells. Extraction of genomic DNA was performed on cultured CD4+ T cells. Each CDR3 protein is one row after TCRdb ran MiXCR on the PCR reads. This sample has about 22,000 distinct CDR3 sequences; approximately 65% occur once, and the top ten carry 23%. The material sequenced was CD4+ T cells from blood, cultured in vitro, taken before SARS-CoV-2 vaccination. The genes are TRBV12-3 or TRBV12-4 and TRBJ1-1, with D uncertain. The clonotype originates from a human donor who received a COVID-19 vaccine. CDR3 DNA: TGTGCCAGCAGCTTAGACGCGGTCACTGAAGCTTTCTTT. This codes for CASSLDAVTEAFF.